This T cell receptor beta chain is from a study of CD8 T cells in Susac syndrome. TCR beta sequencing covered blood CD8+ and CD4+ T cells. Relapsing-remitting disease, either stable or active, was present in the multiple sclerosis controls, who were treatment-naive patients. Negative isolation yielded CD4+ and CD8+ T cells, and FACS enriched TEMRA cells. After extraction with the RNeasy kit, 0.5 to 1 ug of the RNA was reverse transcribed using random hexamers. The authors amplified TCR beta CDR3 across 54 Vbeta and 13 Jbeta using immunoSEQ multiplex PCR. TCRdb processed the immunoSEQ multiplex PCR reads anew with MiXCR; each CDR3 protein has one entry. The sample yields roughly 120,000 distinct CDR3 sequences, just over 90% seen once. Looked up from germline, CDR1 is SGHDN and CDR2 is FVKESK. The V gene lost 0 bases and the J gene lost 4 bases, with 12 bases spanning the gap. The CDR3 contains 15 residues.

Material for sequencing was CD8+ T cells from PBMCs. This receptor was taken from a human donor with multiple sclerosis. This chain joins TRBV14 and TRBJ1-1, with D perhaps TRBD1 (5 bases). The CDR3 DNA follows: TGTGCCAGCAGCCAAGATTATCCCGGGGGCACTGAAGCTTTCTTT. As protein: CASSQDYPGGTEAFF.